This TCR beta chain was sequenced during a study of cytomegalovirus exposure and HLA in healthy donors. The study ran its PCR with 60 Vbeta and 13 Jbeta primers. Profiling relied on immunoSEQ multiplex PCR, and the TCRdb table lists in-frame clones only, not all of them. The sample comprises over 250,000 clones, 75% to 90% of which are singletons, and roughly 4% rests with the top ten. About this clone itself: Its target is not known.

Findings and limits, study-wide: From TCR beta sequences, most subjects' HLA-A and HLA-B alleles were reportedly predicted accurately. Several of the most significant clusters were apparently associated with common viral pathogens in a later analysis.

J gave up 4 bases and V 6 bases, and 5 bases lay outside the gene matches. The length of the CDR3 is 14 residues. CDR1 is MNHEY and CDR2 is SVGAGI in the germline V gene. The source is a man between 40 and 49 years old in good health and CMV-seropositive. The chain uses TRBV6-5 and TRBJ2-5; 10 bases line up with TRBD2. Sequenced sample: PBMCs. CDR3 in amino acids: CASRLAGSVETQYF. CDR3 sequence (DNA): TGTGCCAGCAGACTAGCGGGGTCGGTAGAGACCCAGTACTTC.